This T cell receptor beta chain was documented in a study of vaccination and CD4 T cells after COVID-19. In the study overall: The study collected post-vaccine samples a median roughly 71 days after dose two, with a range of 14 to 241. The authors exposed cells to overlapping spike peptides derived from SARS-CoV-2, HCoV-NL63, HCoV-OC43 and HCoV-229E.

With the Oncomine TCR Beta short-read assay, DNA from cultured CD4+ T cells was sequenced. TCRdb fed the PCR reads into MiXCR, producing one record per CDR3 protein. The sample records 9,000 to 15,000 distinct CDR3 sequences, 53% being singletons. Remarks on this clonotype: The antigen is undetermined.

This CDR3 has 14 residues. The V and J ends lost 1 base and 0 bases respectively, with 9 bases between them. Per the germline V gene, CDR1 is SQVTM and CDR2 is ANQGSEA. Treatment of the sample: roughly ten-day PBMC culture with coronavirus spike peptide pools or control peptides (ViraFEST assay). The rearrangement joins TRBV29-1 to TRBJ1-2, with D possibly matching TRBD1 (6 bases). Specimen: CD4+ T cells from blood, cultured in vitro. The source is a human donor who had recovered from COVID-19. The chain's CDR3 is CSVEVGTPNYGYTF. The CDR3 coding sequence is TGCAGCGTTGAAGTCGGGACACCTAACTATGGCTACACCTTC.